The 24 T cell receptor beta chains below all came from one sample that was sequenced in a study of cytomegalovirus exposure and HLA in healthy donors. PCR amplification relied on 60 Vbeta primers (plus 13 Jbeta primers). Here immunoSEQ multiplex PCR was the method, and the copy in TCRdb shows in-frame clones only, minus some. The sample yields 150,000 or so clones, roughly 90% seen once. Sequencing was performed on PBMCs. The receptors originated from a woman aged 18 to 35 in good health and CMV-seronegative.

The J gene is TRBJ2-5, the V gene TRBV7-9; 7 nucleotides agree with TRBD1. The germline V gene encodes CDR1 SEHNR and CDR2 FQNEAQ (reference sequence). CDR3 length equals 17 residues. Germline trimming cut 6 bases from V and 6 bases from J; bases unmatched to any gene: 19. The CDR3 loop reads CASSLISGGQKEKTQYF. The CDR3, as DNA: TGTGCCAGCAGTTTAATATCAGGGGGTCAGAAAGAGAAGACCCAGTACTTC. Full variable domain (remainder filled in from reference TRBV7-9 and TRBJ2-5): DTGVSQNPRHKITKRGQNVTFRCDPISEHNRLYWYRQTLGQGPEFLTYFQNEAQLEKSRLLSDRFSAERPKGSFSTLEIQRTEQGDSAMYLCASSLISGGQKEKTQYFGPGTRLLVL.

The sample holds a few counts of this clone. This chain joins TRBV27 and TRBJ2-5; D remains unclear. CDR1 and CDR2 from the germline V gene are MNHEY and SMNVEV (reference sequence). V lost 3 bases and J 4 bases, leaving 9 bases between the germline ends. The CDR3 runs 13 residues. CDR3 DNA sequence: TGTGCCAGCAGTTTTAGTTTCCGAGAGACCCAGTACTTC. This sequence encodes CASSFSFRETQYF.

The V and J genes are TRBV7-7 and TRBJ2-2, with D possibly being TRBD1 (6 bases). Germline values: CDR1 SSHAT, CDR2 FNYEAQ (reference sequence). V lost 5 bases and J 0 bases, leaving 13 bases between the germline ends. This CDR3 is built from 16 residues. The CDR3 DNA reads TGTGCCAGCAGCCCAGGGGCAGCTACGAACACCGGGGAGCTGTTTTTT. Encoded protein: CASSPGAATNTGELFF.

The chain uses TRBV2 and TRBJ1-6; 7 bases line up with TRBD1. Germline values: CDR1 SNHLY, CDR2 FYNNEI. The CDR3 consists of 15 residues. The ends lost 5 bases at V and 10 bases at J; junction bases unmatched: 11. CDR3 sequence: CASSSQDRVDSPLHF. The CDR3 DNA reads TGTGCCAGCAGTTCCCAAGACAGGGTAGACTCACCCCTCCACTTT.

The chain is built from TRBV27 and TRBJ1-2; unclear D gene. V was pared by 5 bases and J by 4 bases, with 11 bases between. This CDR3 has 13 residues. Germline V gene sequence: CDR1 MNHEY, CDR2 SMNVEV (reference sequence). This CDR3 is CASSTRRSYGYTF. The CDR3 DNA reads TGTGCCAGCAGTACTCGACGGAGCTATGGCTACACCTTC.

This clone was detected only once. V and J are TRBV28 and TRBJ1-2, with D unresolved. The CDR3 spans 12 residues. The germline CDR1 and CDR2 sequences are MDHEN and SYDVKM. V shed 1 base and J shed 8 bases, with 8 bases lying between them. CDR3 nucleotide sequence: TGTGCCAGCAGTTTATCCGCAGGAGGCTACACCTTC. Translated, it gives CASSLSAGGYTF.

The CDR3 DNA sequence: TGTGCCAGCAGCTTAGGGGACAGGGCGACCGGGGAGCTGTTTTTT. Translated: CASSLGDRATGELFF. J is TRBJ2-2 and V is TRBV7-9; 9 nucleotides agree with TRBD1. The J segment lost 5 bases and the V segment lost 1 base, leaving 2 bases of the junction unmatched. The CDR3 contains 15 residues. Germline-derived CDR1 and CDR2 are SEHNR and FQNEAQ (reference sequence).

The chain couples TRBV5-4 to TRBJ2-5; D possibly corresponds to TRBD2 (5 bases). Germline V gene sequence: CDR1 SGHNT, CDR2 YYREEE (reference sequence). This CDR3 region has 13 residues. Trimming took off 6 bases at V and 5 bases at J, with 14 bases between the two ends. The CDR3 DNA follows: TGTGCCAGCAAACTTGGAGGTGGGGAGACCCAGTACTTC. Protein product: CASKLGGGETQYF.

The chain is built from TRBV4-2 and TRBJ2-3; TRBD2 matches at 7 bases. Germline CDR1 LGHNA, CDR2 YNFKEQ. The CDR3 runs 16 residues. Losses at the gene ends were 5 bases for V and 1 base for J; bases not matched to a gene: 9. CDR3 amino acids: CASSVRGTSGTDTQYF. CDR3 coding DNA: TGTGCCAGCAGCGTCCGAGGAACTAGCGGCACAGATACGCAGTATTTT.

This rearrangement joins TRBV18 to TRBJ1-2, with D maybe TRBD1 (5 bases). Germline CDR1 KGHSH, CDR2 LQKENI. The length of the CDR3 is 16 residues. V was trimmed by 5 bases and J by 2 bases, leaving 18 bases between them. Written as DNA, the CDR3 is TGTGCCAGCTCATCGATATTTTTTAGGACAAACTATGGCTACACCTTC. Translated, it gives CASSSIFFRTNYGYTF.

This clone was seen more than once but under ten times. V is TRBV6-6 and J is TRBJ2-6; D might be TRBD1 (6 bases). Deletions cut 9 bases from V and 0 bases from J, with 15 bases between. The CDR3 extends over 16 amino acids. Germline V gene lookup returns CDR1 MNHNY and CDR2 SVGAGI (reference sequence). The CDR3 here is CASQGQISSGANVLTF. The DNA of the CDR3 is TGTGCCAGTCAGGGGCAGATCAGCTCTGGGGCCAACGTCCTGACTTTC.

CDR3 region: CASSQDRLAASYEQYF. The CDR3 DNA reads TGTGCCAGCAGCCAAGATCGCCTAGCGGCCTCCTACGAGCAGTACTTC. The chain is built from TRBV14 and TRBJ2-7, with 7 positions matching TRBD2. There are 16 residues in the CDR3. Germline V CDR1 and CDR2: SGHDN, FVKESK. V lost 0 bases to trimming and J lost 0 bases; unmatched junction nucleotides: 5.

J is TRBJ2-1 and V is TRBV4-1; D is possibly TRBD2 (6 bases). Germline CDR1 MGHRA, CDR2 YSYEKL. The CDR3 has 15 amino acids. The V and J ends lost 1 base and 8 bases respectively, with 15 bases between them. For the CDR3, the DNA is TGCGCCAGCAGCCAAGTTGGCGGGATGGCCCATGAGCAGTTCTTC. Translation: CASSQVGGMAHEQFF.

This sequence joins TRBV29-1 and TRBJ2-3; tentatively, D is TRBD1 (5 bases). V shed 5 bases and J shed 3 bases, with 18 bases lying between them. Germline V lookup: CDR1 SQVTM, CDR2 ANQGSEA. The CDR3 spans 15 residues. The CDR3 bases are TGCAGCGTTTCTGGGGCAGGGATGGTTACAGATACGCAGTATTTT. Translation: CSVSGAGMVTDTQYF.

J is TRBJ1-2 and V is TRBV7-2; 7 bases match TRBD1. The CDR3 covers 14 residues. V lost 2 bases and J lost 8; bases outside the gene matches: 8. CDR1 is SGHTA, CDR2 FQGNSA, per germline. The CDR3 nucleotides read TGTGCCAGCAGCTTACCAAGGGGGCAGGGCGGCTACACCTTC. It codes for CASSLPRGQGGYTF.

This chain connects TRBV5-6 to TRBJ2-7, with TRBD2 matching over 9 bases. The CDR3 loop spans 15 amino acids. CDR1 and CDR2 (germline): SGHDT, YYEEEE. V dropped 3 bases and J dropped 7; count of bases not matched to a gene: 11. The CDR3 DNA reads TGTGCCAGCAGCTACCAGCGGGAGGTCCCTGGGGAGCAGTACTTC. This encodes CASSYQREVPGEQYF.

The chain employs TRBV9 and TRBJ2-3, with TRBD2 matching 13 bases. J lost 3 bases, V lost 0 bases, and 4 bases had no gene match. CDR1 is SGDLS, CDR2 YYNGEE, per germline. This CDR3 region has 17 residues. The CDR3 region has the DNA TGTGCCAGCAGCGTAGGAGGGACTAGCGGGACTACAGATACGCAGTATTTT. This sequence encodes CASSVGGTSGTTDTQYF.

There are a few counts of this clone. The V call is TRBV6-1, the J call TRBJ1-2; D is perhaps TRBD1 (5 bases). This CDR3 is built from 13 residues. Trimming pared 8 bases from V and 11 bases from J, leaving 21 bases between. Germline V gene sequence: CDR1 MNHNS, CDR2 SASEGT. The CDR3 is CASGRDVGRGYTF. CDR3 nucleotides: TGTGCCAGCGGGCGGGACGTGGGACGCGGGTACACCTTC.

In nucleotides, the CDR3 is TGTGCCAGCAGTTTGGGACTAGCGGGATGGGAGCAGTTCTTC. Amino acid sequence: CASSLGLAGWEQFF. The chain couples TRBV27 to TRBJ2-1; 13 positions match TRBD2. From germline, CDR1 is MNHEY and CDR2 SMNVEV (reference sequence). V shed 3 bases and J 10 bases; nucleotides not matched to a gene: 3. The CDR3 runs to 14 residues.

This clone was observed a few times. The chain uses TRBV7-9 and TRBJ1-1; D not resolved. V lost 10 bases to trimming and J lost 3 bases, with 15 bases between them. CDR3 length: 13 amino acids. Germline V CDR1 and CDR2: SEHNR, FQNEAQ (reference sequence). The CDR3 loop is CATLEGGYTEAFF. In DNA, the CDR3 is TGTGCCACCCTCGAGGGAGGATACACTGAAGCTTTCTTT.

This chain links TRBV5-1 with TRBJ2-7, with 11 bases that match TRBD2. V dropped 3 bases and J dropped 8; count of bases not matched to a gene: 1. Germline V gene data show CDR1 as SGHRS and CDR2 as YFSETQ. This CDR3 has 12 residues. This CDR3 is CASSSSGGKQYF. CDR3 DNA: TGCGCCAGCAGCTCTAGCGGGGGGAAGCAGTACTTC.

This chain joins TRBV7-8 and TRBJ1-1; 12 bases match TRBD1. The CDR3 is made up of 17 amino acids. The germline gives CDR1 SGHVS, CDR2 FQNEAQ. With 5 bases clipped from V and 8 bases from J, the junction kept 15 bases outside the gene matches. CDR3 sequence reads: CASSLGTGGEIGEEAFF. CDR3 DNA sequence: TGTGCCAGCAGCCTCGGGACAGGGGGCGAAATCGGGGAAGAAGCTTTCTTT. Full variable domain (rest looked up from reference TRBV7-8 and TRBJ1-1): GAGVSQSPRYKVAKRGQDVALRCDPISGHVSLFWYQQALGQGPEFLTYFQNEAQLDKSGLPSDRFFAERPEGSVSTLKIQRTQQEDSAVYLCASSLGTGGEIGEEAFFGQGTRLTVV.

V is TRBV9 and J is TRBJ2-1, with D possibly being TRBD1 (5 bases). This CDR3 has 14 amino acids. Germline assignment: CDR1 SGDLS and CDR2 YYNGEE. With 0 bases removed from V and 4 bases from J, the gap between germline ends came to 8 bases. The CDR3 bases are TGTGCCAGCAGCGTAGCAGGACATTACAATGAGCAGTTCTTC. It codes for CASSVAGHYNEQFF.

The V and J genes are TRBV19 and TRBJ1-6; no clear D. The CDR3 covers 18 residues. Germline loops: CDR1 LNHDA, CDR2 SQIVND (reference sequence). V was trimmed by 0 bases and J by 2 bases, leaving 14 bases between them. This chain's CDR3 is CASSIEGTTTAYNSPLHF. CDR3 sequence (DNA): TGTGCCAGTAGTATAGAGGGTACGACAACGGCCTATAATTCACCCCTCCACTTT.